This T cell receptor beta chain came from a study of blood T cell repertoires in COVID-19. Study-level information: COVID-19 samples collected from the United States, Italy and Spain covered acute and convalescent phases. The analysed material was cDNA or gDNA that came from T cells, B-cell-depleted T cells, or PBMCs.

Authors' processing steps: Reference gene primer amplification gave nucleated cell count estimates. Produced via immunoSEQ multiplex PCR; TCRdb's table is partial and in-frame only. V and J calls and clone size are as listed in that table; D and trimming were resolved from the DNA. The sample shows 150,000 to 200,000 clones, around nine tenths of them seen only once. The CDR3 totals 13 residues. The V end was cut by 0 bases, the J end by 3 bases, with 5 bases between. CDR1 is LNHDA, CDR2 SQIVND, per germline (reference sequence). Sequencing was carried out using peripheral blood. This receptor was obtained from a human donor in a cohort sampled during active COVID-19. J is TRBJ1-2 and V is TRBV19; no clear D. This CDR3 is CASSIDTDYGYTF. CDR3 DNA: TGTGCCAGTAGTATAGATACAGACTATGGCTACACCTTC.